The TCR beta chain under discussion was sequenced for a study of blood T cell repertoires in COVID-19. Study context: The samples span acute and convalescent COVID-19 from the United States, Italy and Spain. In each case, the material was cDNA or gDNA derived from T cells, B-cell-depleted T cells, or PBMCs.

Authors' data handling: Reference gene primer amplification gave estimated nucleated cell counts. Using immunoSEQ multiplex PCR, the repertoire was profiled, and TCRdb retains in-frame clones only, with some absent. The D gene and trimming were derived from the DNA, and the V and J assignments and clone size from that table. The table records more than 250,000 clones, roughly 91% of them present only once. The material sequenced was peripheral blood. The receptor was derived from a man in his fifties or sixties with active or convalescent COVID-19.

The CDR3 DNA is TGCGCCAGCAGCTTGATGGGGCCAGACTCTGGAAACACCATATATTTT. Protein sequence: CASSLMGPDSGNTIYF. The chain employs TRBV5-1 and TRBJ1-3; tentatively, D is TRBD1 (5 bases). This CDR3 has 16 residues. V dropped 1 base and J dropped 0 bases, with 11 bases sitting between them. Looked up from germline, CDR1 is SGHRS and CDR2 is YFSETQ.